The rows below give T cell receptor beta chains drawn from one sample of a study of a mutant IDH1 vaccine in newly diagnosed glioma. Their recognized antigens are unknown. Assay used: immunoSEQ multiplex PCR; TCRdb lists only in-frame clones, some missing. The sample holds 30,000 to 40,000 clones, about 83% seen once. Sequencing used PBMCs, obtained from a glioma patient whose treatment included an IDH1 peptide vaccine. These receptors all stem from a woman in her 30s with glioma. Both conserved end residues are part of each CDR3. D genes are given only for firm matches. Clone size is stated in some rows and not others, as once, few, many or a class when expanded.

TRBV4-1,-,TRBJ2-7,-,TGCGCCAGCAGCCAAGCGGGGTCCCCTTCCTACGAGCAGTACTTC,CASSQAGSPSYEQYF
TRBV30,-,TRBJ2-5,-,TGTGCCTGGAGTGTACTACTTCAAGAGACCCAGTACTTC,CAWSVLLQETQYF
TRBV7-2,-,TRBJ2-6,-,TGTGCCCGGAGGCAAGACTCTGGGGCCAACGTCCTGACTTTC,CARRQDSGANVLTF
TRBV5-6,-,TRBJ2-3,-,TGTGCCAGCAGTCCAGGCTATGGCACAGATACGCAGTATTTT,CASSPGYGTDTQYF
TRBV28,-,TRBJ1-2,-,TGTGCCAGCATCCCCCGGGGAGGGTCCTATGGCTACACCTTC,CASIPRGGSYGYTF
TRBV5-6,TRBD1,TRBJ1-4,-,TGTGCCAGCGGAAACAGGGGAGTCACTAATGAAAAACTGTTTTTT,CASGNRGVTNEKLFF
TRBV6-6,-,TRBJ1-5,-,TGTGCCAGCAGTTACAGGTTGGCCCTTCCAAATCAGCCCCAGCATTTT,CASSYRLALPNQPQHF
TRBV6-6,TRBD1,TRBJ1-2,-,TGTGCCAGCAGTTCCACGTATACAGGGGACCACTATGGCTACACCTTC,CASSSTYTGDHYGYTF
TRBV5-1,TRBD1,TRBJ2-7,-,TGCGCCAGCAGCTTTGTGGCAGAACCAGGGGGCGAGCAGTACTTC,CASSFVAEPGGEQYF
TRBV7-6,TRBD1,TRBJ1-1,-,TGTGCCAGCAGCCCGGGACAGGGGAAATTCACTGAAGCTTTCTTT,CASSPGQGKFTEAFF
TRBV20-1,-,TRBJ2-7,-,TGCAGTGCTCGAGCAGGGGTGGAGCAGTACTTC,CSARAGVEQYF
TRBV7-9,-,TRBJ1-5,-,TGTGCCAGCAGCTTAGCGGCCGGGGGACATCAGCCCCAGCATTTT,CASSLAAGGHQPQHF
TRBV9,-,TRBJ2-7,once,TGTGCCAGCAGCCCTCGCGGAGGCGCCTACGAGCAGTACTTC,CASSPRGGAYEQYF
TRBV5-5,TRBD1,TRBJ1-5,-,TGTGCCAGCAGCCCCGGACAGGTGCTTAGCAATCAGCCCCAGCATTTT,CASSPGQVLSNQPQHF
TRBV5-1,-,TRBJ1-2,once,TGCGCCAGCAGCTTGGCCATCAGACGTCGAATTCATGGCTACACCTTC,CASSLAIRRRIHGYTF
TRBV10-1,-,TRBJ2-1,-,TGCGCCAGCAGTGACCAGGGCCACAATTACAATGAGCAGTTCTTC,CASSDQGHNYNEQFF
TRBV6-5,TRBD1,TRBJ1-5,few,TGTGCCAGCAGTCGGGACAGGGATCAGCCCCAGCATTTT,CASSRDRDQPQHF
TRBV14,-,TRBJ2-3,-,TGTGCCAGCAGCCAAAGATCGGGAGATACGCAGTATTTT,CASSQRSGDTQYF
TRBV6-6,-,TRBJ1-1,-,TGTGCCAGCAGTCACCCCCGCACTGAAGCTTTCTTT,CASSHPRTEAFF
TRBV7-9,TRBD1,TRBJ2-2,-,TGTGCCAGCAGCCCTTACGGACAGGGAATCCCAGGGGAGCTGTTTTTT,CASSPYGQGIPGELFF
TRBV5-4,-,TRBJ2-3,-,TGTGCCAGCAGCTGGCGGGGGCCCAACACAGATACGCAGTATTTT,CASSWRGPNTDTQYF
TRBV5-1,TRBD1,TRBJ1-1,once,TGCGCCAGCAGCTTTCCGGACAGGGTGATGAACACTGAAGCTTTCTTT,CASSFPDRVMNTEAFF
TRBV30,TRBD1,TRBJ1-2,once,TGTGCCTGGAGTAGTAGGGACAGTGGAAACTATGGCTACACCTTC,CAWSSRDSGNYGYTF
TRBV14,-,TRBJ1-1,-,TGTGCCAGCAGCCTCCGGACAGTAATGAACACTGAAGCTTTCTTT,CASSLRTVMNTEAFF
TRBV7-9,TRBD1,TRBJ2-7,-,TGTGCCAGCAGCTTCCCGGGACAGGGGGCCCACGAGCAGTACTTC,CASSFPGQGAHEQYF
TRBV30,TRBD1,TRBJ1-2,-,TGTGCCTACACCCCGACAGGGAACTATGGCTACACCTTC,CAYTPTGNYGYTF